This TCR beta chain was documented in a study of metastatic and nonmetastatic thyroid tumors. Study-wide background: The study looked at repertoires side by side in blood and in tumor or nodule tissue from malignant and benign thyroid patients.

Between the trimmed V and J ends, which lost 5 bases and 8 bases, there was a span of 23 bases. Germline-derived CDR1 and CDR2 are SGDLS and YYNGEE. The CDR3 consists of 16 residues. Thyroid surgery took place with no prior treatment in any patient. Via MiXCR, TCRdb re-called the PCR reads. This sample has around 37,000 clones, with 24% found just once. This chain links TRBV9 with TRBJ2-1; the D gene is possibly TRBD2 (5 bases). The sequencing input was tumor tissue. The receptor was derived from a female donor with papillary thyroid cancer or a benign thyroid nodule (not recorded which). Some clones in this sample may be carry-over from other donors' samples. In nucleotides, the CDR3 is TGTGCCAGCAGTGGACCGAAGGGAGCCCTTTGGGATGAGCAGTTCTTC. This translates into CASSGPKGALWDEQFF.